These T cell receptor beta chains were read from a single sample in a study of T-cell memory formation after mild COVID-19. TCRdb used MiXCR to reprocess the 5' RACE reads, holding one entry per CDR3 protein. Of about 110,000 distinct CDR3 sequences in the sample, 22% are singletons; the top ten hold around 41%. Source material: PBMCs or a T cell subset sorted from them (not recorded which). These receptors were obtained from a man in his late teens or twenties who had mild COVID-19 (a few samples of this study predate the infection). Cell type and time point are not known. Both conserved end residues are part of each CDR3. Clone sizes are given selectively: once, few, many, or a class where the clone is expanded.

size: NA; V: TRBV7-9; J: TRBJ2-1; CDR3: CASSTGTNNEQFF
size: few; V: TRBV20-1; J: TRBJ2-3; CDR3: CSARDFGDRRGTDTQYF
size: NA; V: TRBV7-6; J: TRBJ2-3; CDR3: CASSPRVGTDTQYF
size: once; V: TRBV6-5; J: TRBJ1-2; CDR3: CASSYVRGGLDGYTF
size: NA; V: TRBV7-9; J: TRBJ1-1; CDR3: CASSPGQGRNTEAFF
size: NA; V: TRBV27; J: TRBJ1-1; CDR3: CASKTQTGGTKAFF
size: few; V: TRBV6-1; J: TRBJ2-7; CDR3: CASSVYLGSSYEQYF
size: NA; V: TRBV4-1; J: TRBJ2-5; CDR3: CASSQQQGTYQETQYF
size: NA; V: TRBV6-5; J: TRBJ2-1; CDR3: CASSASGGPKNEQFF
size: NA; V: TRBV20-1; J: TRBJ2-5; CDR3: CSARGGLEETQYF
size: few; V: TRBV4-1; J: TRBJ1-4; CDR3: CASSARDGGGTNEKLFF
size: many; V: TRBV14; J: TRBJ2-1; CDR3: CASSPTGTSHNEQFF
size: few; V: TRBV7-2; J: TRBJ1-5; CDR3: CASSLGEYQHF
size: NA; V: TRBV7-7; J: TRBJ2-1; CDR3: CASSTRVLDEQFF
size: few; V: TRBV4-1; J: TRBJ1-3; CDR3: CASSQGPSAGNTIYF
size: few; V: TRBV27; J: TRBJ2-7; CDR3: CASSFAGGRYEQYF
size: few; V: TRBV9; J: TRBJ2-3; CDR3: CASSVVNTDTQYF
size: few; V: TRBV20-1; J: TRBJ1-6; CDR3: CSARDVQGSYNSPLHF
size: medium-sized; V: TRBV29-1; J: TRBJ1-1; CDR3: CSVDAGNAEAFF
size: many; V: TRBV5-1; J: TRBJ1-3; CDR3: CASSLFGWRNTIYF
size: few; V: TRBV6-6; J: TRBJ1-6; CDR3: CASSQQAPAGHSPLHF
size: few; V: TRBV7-9; J: TRBJ2-7; CDR3: CASSISYEQYF
size: NA; V: TRBV29-1; J: TRBJ2-3; CDR3: CSVEVGLAGGRTDTQYF
size: NA; V: TRBV12-3/TRBV12-4; J: TRBJ1-1; CDR3: CASSLEVGTEAFF
size: few; V: TRBV27; J: TRBJ2-2; CDR3: CASSFDNTGELFF
size: few; V: TRBV24-1; J: TRBJ2-1; CDR3: CATSAPLTGFYNEQFF
size: few; V: TRBV5-4; J: TRBJ2-7; CDR3: CASSLATSSYEQYF
size: NA; V: TRBV4-3; J: TRBJ2-1; CDR3: CASSHKGLMFF
size: few; V: TRBV3-1; J: TRBJ2-7; CDR3: CASSQEGRGFISYEQYF
size: NA; V: TRBV7-9; J: TRBJ1-1; CDR3: CASSLGDRGLFEAFF
size: NA; V: TRBV25-1; J: TRBJ1-1; CDR3: CASSDQGGQGWNTEAFF
size: NA; V: TRBV7-3; J: TRBJ2-3; CDR3: CASSLTPSGGTDTQYF
size: NA; V: TRBV6-1; J: TRBJ2-1; CDR3: CASRFRNVIEQFF
size: few; V: TRBV6-1; J: TRBJ2-7; CDR3: CASSEGVEVEQYF
size: many; V: TRBV12-3/TRBV12-4; J: TRBJ2-3; CDR3: CASSRTGTYTDTQYF
size: NA; V: TRBV19; J: TRBJ2-7; CDR3: CASSTWTTRGAYEQYF
size: few; V: TRBV20-1; J: TRBJ2-3; CDR3: CSAQGLAGVDGKDTQYF
size: NA; V: TRBV12-3/TRBV12-4; J: TRBJ1-5; CDR3: CASSLGSLVQPQHF